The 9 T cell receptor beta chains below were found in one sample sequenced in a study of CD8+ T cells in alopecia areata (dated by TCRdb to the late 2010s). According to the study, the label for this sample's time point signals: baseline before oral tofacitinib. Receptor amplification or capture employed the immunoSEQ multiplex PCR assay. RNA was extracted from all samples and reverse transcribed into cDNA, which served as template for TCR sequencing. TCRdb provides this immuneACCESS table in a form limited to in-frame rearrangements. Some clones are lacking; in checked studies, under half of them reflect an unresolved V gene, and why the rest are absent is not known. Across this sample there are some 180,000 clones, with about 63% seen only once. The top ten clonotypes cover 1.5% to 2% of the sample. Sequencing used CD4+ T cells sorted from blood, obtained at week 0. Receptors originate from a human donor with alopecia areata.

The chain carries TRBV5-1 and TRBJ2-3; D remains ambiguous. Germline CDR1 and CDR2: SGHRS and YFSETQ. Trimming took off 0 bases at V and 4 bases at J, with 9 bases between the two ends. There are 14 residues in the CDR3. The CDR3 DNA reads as TGCGCCAGCAGCTTGGAATCTCTTCCAGATACGCAGTATTTT. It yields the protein CASSLESLPDTQYF.

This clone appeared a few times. The CDR3 DNA follows: TGCGCCAGCAGCTTGGGCTTCGGGGGCTATGGCTACACCTTC. This codes for CASSLGFGGYGYTF. V gene TRBV5-1 combines with J gene TRBJ1-2; tentative D call: TRBD1 (5 bases). The germline V gene encodes CDR1 SGHRS and CDR2 YFSETQ. V lost 0 bases, J lost 4 bases, and 10 bases lay in between. CDR3 size: 14 residues.

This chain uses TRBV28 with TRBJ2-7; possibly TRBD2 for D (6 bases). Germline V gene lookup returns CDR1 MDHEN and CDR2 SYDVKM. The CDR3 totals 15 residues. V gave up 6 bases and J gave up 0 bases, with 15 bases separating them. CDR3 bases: TGTGCCAGCAGGAGGAGGGACTTACGCTCCTACGAGCAGTACTTC. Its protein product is CASRRRDLRSYEQYF.

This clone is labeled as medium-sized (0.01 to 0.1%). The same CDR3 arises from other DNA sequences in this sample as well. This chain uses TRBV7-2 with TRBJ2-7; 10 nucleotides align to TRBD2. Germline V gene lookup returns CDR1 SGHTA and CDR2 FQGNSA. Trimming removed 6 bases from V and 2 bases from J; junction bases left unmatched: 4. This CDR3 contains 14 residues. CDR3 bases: TGTGCCAGCAGTCGGACTAGCGGTACCTACGAGCAGTACTTC. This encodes CASSRTSGTYEQYF. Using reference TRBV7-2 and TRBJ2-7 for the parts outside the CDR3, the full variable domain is GAGVSQSPSNKVTEKGKDVELRCDPISGHTALYWYRQSLGQGLEFLIYFQGNSAPDKSGLPSDRFSAERTGGSVSTLTIQRTQQEDSAVYLCASSRTSGTYEQYFGPGTRLTVT.

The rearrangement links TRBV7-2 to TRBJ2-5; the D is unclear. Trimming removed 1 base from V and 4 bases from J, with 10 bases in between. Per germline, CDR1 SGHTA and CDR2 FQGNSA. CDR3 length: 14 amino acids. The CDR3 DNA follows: TGTGCCAGCAGCTTAGAGGTCTACCTAGAGACCCAGTACTTC. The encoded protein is CASSLEVYLETQYF.

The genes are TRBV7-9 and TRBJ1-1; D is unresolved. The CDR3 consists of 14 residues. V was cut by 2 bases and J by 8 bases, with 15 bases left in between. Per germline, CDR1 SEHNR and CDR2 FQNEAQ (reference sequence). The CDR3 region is CASSLSSTTDEAFF. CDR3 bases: TGTGCCAGCAGCTTATCTTCCACTACTGACGAAGCTTTCTTT. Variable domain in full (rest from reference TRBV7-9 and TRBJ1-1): DTGVSQNPRHKITKRGQNVTFRCDPISEHNRLYWYRQTLGQGPEFLTYFQNEAQLEKSRLLSDRFSAERPKGSFSTLEIQRTEQGDSAMYLCASSLSSTTDEAFFGQGTRLTVV.

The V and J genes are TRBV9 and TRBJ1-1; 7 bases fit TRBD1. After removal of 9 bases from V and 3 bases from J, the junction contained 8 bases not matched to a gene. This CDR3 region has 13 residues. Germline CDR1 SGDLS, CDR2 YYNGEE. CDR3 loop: CATGTGDHTEAFF. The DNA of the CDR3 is TGTGCCACCGGAACAGGGGATCACACTGAAGCTTTCTTT.

The CDR3 DNA reads TGTGCCTGGAGTGTACTGTGGGCGACGTCCAATGAGCAGTTCTTC. Translated, it gives CAWSVLWATSNEQFF. The J gene is TRBJ2-1, the V gene TRBV30; D remains unclear. Per the germline V gene, CDR1 is GTSNPN and CDR2 is SVGIG (reference sequence). This CDR3 is built from 15 residues. Trimming pared 0 bases from V and 6 bases from J, leaving 15 bases between.

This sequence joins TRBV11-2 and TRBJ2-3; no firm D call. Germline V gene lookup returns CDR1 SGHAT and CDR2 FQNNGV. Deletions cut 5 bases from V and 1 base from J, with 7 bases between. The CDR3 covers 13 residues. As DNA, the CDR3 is TGTGCCAGCAGCCGCTTAGGCACAGATACGCAGTATTTT. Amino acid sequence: CASSRLGTDTQYF. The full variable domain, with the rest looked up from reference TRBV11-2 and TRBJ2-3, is EAGVAQSPRYKIIEKRQSVAFWCNPISGHATLYWYQQILGQGPKLLIQFQNNGVVDDSQLPKDRFSAERLKGVDSTLKIQPAKLEDSAVYLCASSRLGTDTQYFGPGTRLTVL.